Here is one T cell receptor (beta chain) with its context. Its antigen remains unidentified. A junction boundary mismatches the germline segment, possibly from a read error. Preparation of the library involved multiplex PCR. Instrument used: Illumina HiSeq 4000. iRepertoire HTBI primers and Arm-PCR amplification of CDR3 regions were used to construct TCR beta libraries. Before sequencing, the PCR products underwent gel purification. In the source study's methods: A total of fewer than 65 TRBV and approximately 15 TRBJ segments were identified across samples and were used for gene usage analysis of CDR3 amino acid clonotypes. COPE and FqMerger were used to merge the filtered high-quality paired reads into contigs. BLAST was used to align contigs to the IMGT TRBV, TRBD and TRBJ reference genes, and CDR3 was defined following IMGT. Any clonotype with a frequency above 0.1% was counted as a highly expanded clone. Shannon entropy served as the measure of repertoire diversity, while the Gini coefficient captured V-J evenness. Public clonotypes were defined as clonotypes shared by more than one individual. TCRdb's own reprocessing of the public reads used fastp at Q25 and MiXCR and kept productive beta chains. CDR3 protein duplicates are merged, each entry listing the most common genes and DNA. The V and J calls were not made by the authors but by TCRdb's processing. Recorded for this sample are more than 350,000 distinct CDR3 sequences; about 15% of them occurred a single time. The ten biggest clones cover 16% of the sample.

The CDR3 covers 12 residues, taking in both the cysteine and the phenylalanine. Here the CDR3 DNA is all that survives: 36 bases in frame from base 1. The source of the sample is a study of regulatory T cells in long-lasting Graves disease (dated by TCRdb to the early 2020s). For the wider study: Newly diagnosed Graves' disease patients had taken antithyroid drugs for less than 3 months. Persistent Graves' disease patients were compared with newly diagnosed Graves' disease patients by peripheral blood TCR sequencing and RNA sequencing. The study was registered as a clinical trial and conducted in China. A total of about 33 samples underwent TCR sequencing, from around 13 patients with persistent Graves' disease and around 20 patients with newly diagnosed Graves' disease. Overall study results and their limits: The authors noted that the small sample size was a limitation that may lower accuracy. Compared with newly diagnosed patients, persistent Graves' disease patients had lower TCR Shannon entropy and fewer highly expanded clones, which suggests clonal expansion. Patients with persistent disease shared more public clonotypes (over 2,500) than newly diagnosed patients did (more than 900). Peripheral blood alone was examined, since thyroid tissue, which constituted the primary lesion, could not be accessed. TRBV28, TRBJ1-2 and TRBJ2-5 were preferentially used in persistent disease, while TRBV20-1 and TRBJ2-1 were favored in newly diagnosed disease. Sequencing and analysis were restricted to the TCR beta chain.

What the time point label conveys for this sample: newly diagnosed GD, antithyroid drugs for less than 3 months. For both TCR sequencing and RNA sequencing, RNA was extracted from PBMCs using TRIzol. The diagnosis of Graves' disease was made according to American Thyroid Association guidelines. The patients came from an endocrinology department in Xi'an, China. Each patient gave 7 to 9.5 milliliters of peripheral blood, collected in an EDTA anticoagulant tube. Ficoll Paque Plus density gradient separation was used to isolate PBMCs, and no additional T cell sorting was done. An Agilent 2100 Bioanalyzer and agarose gel were used to check RNA quality, while a NanoDrop 2000 measured RNA concentration. These data were likewise used in another study, on T cells in Graves' hyperthyroidism and ophthalmopathy. From that second study: Stable Graves' hyperthyroidism was defined as no progression to ophthalmopathy during 18 months of follow-up. Hyperthyroidism patients were newly diagnosed, had a disease duration of under 2 months, and were aged 18 to 65 years. Exclusion was applied to patients with uncontrolled infections, other autoimmune diseases, pregnancy or lactation. Diagnoses relied on clinical symptoms, serum thyroxine and TRAb, thyroid ultrasound and orbital computed tomography. For the first round of RT-PCR on the TCR CDR3, the HTBI primer set was used together with the Qiagen OneStep RT-PCR kit. Most expanded thyroid clonotypes (frequency above 0.001) were also detected in blood, a finding suggesting that blood repertoires may reflect thyroid immune responses. A model built on a 13 V-J signature distinguished ophthalmopathy from stable hyperthyroidism, reaching roughly 88% sensitivity and around 81% specificity in cross-validation and 80%/75% in testing. During validation, the model predicted progression to ophthalmopathy a median of approximately six months ahead of onset, with around 65% sensitivity and around 73% specificity. A discovery cohort of around 100 patients, approximately 44 with Graves' ophthalmopathy and roughly 59 with stable Graves' hyperthyroidism, was used to find distinguishing TCR V-J signatures. An independent validation cohort of around 20 hyperthyroidism patients and more than 15 patients who later progressed to ophthalmopathy tested prospective prediction of ophthalmopathy. The 100 discovery patients were randomly split 7:3 into training and test sets. The study also compared thyroid tissue and blood T-cell repertoires from about six Graves' hyperthyroidism patients. After blood sampling, hyperthyroidism patients were treated with methimazole at a starting dose of 30 mg daily, and ophthalmopathy patients were treated with high-dose intravenous methylprednisolone. Libraries were constructed in a second round of multiplex PCR, after which size selection and purification were performed. The libraries were sequenced on an Illumina HiSeq2000 using paired-end 100 bp reads. Raw data were processed with SOAPnuke, discarding reads with adapters, uncalled bases, mean Phred below 15, or no exact constant-primer or identifier match. COPE v1.2.5 was used to merge the high-quality paired reads, and each unique nucleotide sequence was defined as a clonotype. MiTCR v1.1 was used to align clonotypes to the IMGT TRBV, TRBD and TRBJ reference segments. Only V-J combinations with frequency above 0.0001, covering approximately 99% of repertoires, were analysed. The TCS score was defined as F50 (clonal expansion) divided by E x V (chaos), with BLOSUM62-based TCRdist calculated between CDR3 peptides within each V-J. Welch's t-statistics and random forest reduced 500 to 650 V-J features to 13, which were used in a naive Bayes classifier (R e1071). No statistical method was used to set the sample size in advance, and investigators knew the group allocation. The paper describes TCR Vbeta CDR3 sequencing of about 140 peripheral blood samples, made up of 43 ophthalmopathy patients, approximately 73 hyperthyroidism patients and some 17 progressor patients.

The chain links TRBV12-3 or TRBV12-4 with TRBJ2-7; the D gene is unclear. This receptor was obtained from a woman in her 30s with Graves disease. Donor details come from another sample of the same person, matched by shared clones. The sample in question was peripheral blood mononuclear cells (PBMCs), obtained at new diagnosis, from a patient treated with antithyroid drugs. The DNA reads TGTGCCTGCAGTTCAGACAACTACGAGCAGTACTTC. This encodes CACSSDNYEQYF.